This T cell receptor beta chain was observed in a study of T cell clusters in autoimmune cytopenias. TRB was amplified by touch-down multiplex PCR, primer pools A and B combined. TCRdb re-called the multiplex PCR reads; one entry per CDR3 protein, DNA not given. This table lists about 2,500 distinct CDR3 sequences. Each sample's input was around 250 ng genomic DNA, some 34,000 genome equivalents. This CDR3 is 13 amino acids long. Germline assignment: CDR1 SGHNT and CDR2 YENEEA. The sample was also reused in another study, on T cell repertoires in aging, cancer and after chemotherapy. Per that study: Roughly 9.3 million TCR reads made up the full dataset.

The gene calls are TRBV11-3 and TRBJ1-5. This receptor was obtained from a human donor with an autoimmune cytopenia or autoimmune hepatitis (not recorded which). The sample comprised peripheral blood. CDR3 protein: CASKADSNQPQHF.